This TCR beta chain came from a study of cytomegalovirus exposure and HLA in healthy donors. About the research overall: The Caucasian-associated ancestry cluster contained 75% to 85% of the approximately 400 genotyped donors.

V shed 4 bases and J 0 bases; nucleotides not matched to a gene: 8. CDR1 SQVTM and CDR2 ANQGSEA come from the germline V gene. The CDR3 runs 15 residues. Both 60 Vbeta primers and 13 Jbeta primers went into the PCR. TCRdb's copy holds only in-frame clones and misses some; the assay was immunoSEQ multiplex PCR. The sample has about 160,000 clones, around 80% seen once. The sample taken for sequencing was PBMCs. The V gene is TRBV29-1, the J gene TRBJ1-1; 7 bases fit TRBD1. The receptor comes from a man between 18 and 29 years old in good health and CMV-seropositive. For the CDR3, the DNA is TGCAGCGTTGGGGGGACAGCCGAGATGAACACTGAAGCTTTCTTT. Its translation is CSVGGTAEMNTEAFF.